This T cell receptor delta chain was found in a study of γδ T cells in repeated Plasmodium falciparum infection. Study at large: Donors had four controlled P. falciparum NF54 infections over roughly 590 days.

TRG and TRD sequences were obtained from every sorted gammadelta sample. TCRdb reanalyzed the multiplex PCR reads using CATT. The sample yields around 52,000 delta-chain clones, approximately 1.7% seen once. In the case of this clone: Its antigen is not identified. The protein held in TCRdb is that of a much larger clone and does not match this DNA's translation at residue 3, likely because of a read error; the protein shown is translated from the DNA.

Study findings and constraints: Many TCRgamma sequences overlapped between individuals in stable Vgamma9/Vdelta2+ repertoires.

Gammadelta T cells were flow-sorted from PBMC into Vgamma9/Vdelta2+ and Vdelta2-negative populations for bulk analysis. V lost 9 bases and J lost 4; bases outside the gene matches: 14. This CDR3 contains 16 residues. Looked up from germline, CDR1 is GEAIGNYY and CDR2 is EKD. The rearrangement joins TRDV2 to TRDJ1, with 12 bases identical to TRDD3. Here the J gene was assigned by germline matching of the DNA, as TCRdb has none. This clonotype was sampled from a pool of human donors (malaria-infected and uninfected, not separated). The material sequenced was gamma-delta T cells from blood. The CDR3 here is CARGFSYWGILDKLIF. Here the CDR3 DNA reads TGTGCCCGGGGATTCTCGTACTGGGGGATACTCGATAAACTCATCTTT.